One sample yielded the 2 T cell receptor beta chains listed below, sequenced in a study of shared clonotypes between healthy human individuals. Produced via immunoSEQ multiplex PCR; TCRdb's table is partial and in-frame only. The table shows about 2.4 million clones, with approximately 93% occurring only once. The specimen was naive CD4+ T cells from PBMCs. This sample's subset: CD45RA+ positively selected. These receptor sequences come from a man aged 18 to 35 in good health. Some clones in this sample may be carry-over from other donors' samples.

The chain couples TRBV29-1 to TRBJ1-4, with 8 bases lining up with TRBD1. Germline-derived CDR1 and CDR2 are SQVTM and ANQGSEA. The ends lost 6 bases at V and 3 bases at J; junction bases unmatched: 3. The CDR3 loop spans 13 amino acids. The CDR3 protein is CSVRTGSNEKLFF. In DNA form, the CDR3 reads TGCAGCGTAAGGACAGGGTCTAATGAAAAACTGTTTTTT.

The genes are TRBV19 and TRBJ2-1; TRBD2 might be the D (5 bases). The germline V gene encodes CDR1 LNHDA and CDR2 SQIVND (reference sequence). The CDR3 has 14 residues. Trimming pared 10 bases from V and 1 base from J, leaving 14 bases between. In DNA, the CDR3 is TGTGCCACCTCGATGAGCGGATCCTACAATGAGCAGTTCTTC. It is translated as CATSMSGSYNEQFF. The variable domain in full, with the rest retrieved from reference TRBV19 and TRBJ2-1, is DGGITQSPKYLFRKEGQNVTLSCEQNLNHDAMYWYRQDPGQGLRLIYYSQIVNDFQKGDIAEGYSVSREKKESFPLTVTSAQKNPTAFYLCATSMSGSYNEQFFGPGTRLTVL.